These 6 T cell receptor beta chains share one sample of origin, sequenced in a study of cytomegalovirus exposure and HLA in healthy donors. PCR primers comprised 60 Vbeta and 13 Jbeta primers. Libraries were prepared by immunoSEQ multiplex PCR; TCRdb keeps only in-frame clonotypes and omits some of them. Of under 150,000 clones listed, about 80% are singletons. The sequenced sample was PBMCs. These receptors were obtained from a woman between 40 and 55 years old in good health and CMV-seronegative.

DNA for the CDR3: TGTGCCAGCAGCTATGACAGGGTGGGTCGGTTCTTC. Protein sequence: CASSYDRVGRFF. The V gene is TRBV7-2, the J gene TRBJ2-1; the match to TRBD1 covers 7 bases. CDR1 is SGHTA, CDR2 FQGNSA, per germline. V dropped 4 bases and J dropped 15; count of bases not matched to a gene: 9. The CDR3 spans 12 residues. Supplemented by reference TRBV7-2 and TRBJ2-1, the full variable domain reads GAGVSQSPSNKVTEKGKDVELRCDPISGHTALYWYRQSLGQGLEFLIYFQGNSAPDKSGLPSDRFSAERTGGSVSTLTIQRTQQEDSAVYLCASSYDRVGRFFGPGTRLTVL.

On this clone: The sample carries other DNA sequences with the same CDR3. CDR3 residues: CASSPFGTGNTEAFF. In nucleotides, the CDR3 is TGCGCCAGCAGCCCTTTCGGGACAGGGAACACTGAAGCTTTCTTT. The chain uses TRBV4-1 and TRBJ1-1, with 8 bases aligning to TRBD1. The CDR3 is made up of 15 amino acids. V dropped 4 bases and J dropped 1; count of bases not matched to a gene: 5. Looked up from germline, CDR1 is MGHRA and CDR2 is YSYEKL.

The rearrangement uses TRBV9 and TRBJ1-1, with D perhaps TRBD1 (5 bases). Trimming took 3 bases from V and 2 from J, leaving 20 bases between them. CDR1 and CDR2 (germline): SGDLS, YYNGEE. This CDR3 comprises 17 residues. DNA for the CDR3: TGTGCCAGCAGCGGAGGTCATGGGGCAGGGCGAAACACTGAAGCTTTCTTT. Amino acid sequence: CASSGGHGAGRNTEAFF.

The rearrangement joins TRBV9 to TRBJ2-1; maybe TRBD2 (7 bases). V lost 0 bases to trimming and J lost 7 bases, with 17 bases between them. Germline CDR1 reads SGDLS; CDR2 reads YYNGEE. The CDR3 spans 16 residues. CDR3 DNA sequence: TGTGCCAGCAGCGTAGGAGGCGGGAGAGGGGGTAATGAGCAGTTCTTC. Protein sequence: CASSVGGGRGGNEQFF.

This rearrangement joins TRBV27 to TRBJ1-4; 11 bases match TRBD1. Losses at the gene ends were 5 bases for V and 8 bases for J; bases not matched to a gene: 7. Per the germline V gene, CDR1 is MNHEY and CDR2 is SMNVEV (reference sequence). The CDR3 is 15 amino acids. CDR3 residues: CASSRRTGGAEKLFF. The CDR3 DNA is TGTGCCAGCAGTCGCCGGACAGGGGGCGCCGAAAAACTGTTTTTT.

The CDR3 loop reads CASSSSGGTEAFF. In nucleotides, the CDR3 is TGTGCCAGTAGTAGTTCCGGGGGCACTGAAGCTTTCTTT. The chain is built from TRBV19 and TRBJ1-1; tentatively, D is TRBD1 (5 bases). This CDR3 has 13 amino acids. Trimming stripped 4 bases from V and 4 bases from J, with 10 bases between. Germline V lookup: CDR1 LNHDA, CDR2 SQIVND (reference sequence).